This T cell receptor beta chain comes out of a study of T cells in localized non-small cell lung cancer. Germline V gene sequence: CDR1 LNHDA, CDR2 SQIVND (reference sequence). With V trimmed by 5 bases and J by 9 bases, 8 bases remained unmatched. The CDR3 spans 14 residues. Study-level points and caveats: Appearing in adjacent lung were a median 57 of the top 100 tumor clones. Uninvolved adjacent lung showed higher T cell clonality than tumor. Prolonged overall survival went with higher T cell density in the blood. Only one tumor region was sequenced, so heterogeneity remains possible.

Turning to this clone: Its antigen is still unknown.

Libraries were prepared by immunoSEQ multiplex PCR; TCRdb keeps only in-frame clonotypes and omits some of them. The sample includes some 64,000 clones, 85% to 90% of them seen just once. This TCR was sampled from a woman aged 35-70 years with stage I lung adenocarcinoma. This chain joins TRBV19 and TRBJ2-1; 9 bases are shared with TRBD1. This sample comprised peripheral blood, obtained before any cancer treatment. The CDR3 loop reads CASSRGQGIGEQFF. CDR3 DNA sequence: TGTGCCAGTAGTCGAGGACAGGGGATCGGTGAGCAGTTCTTC.